This T cell receptor (beta chain) is drawn from a study of T cell responses to AZD1222 COVID-19 vaccine. This CDR3 has 12 amino acids. From germline, CDR1 is SGHAT and CDR2 FQDESV (reference sequence). Trimming shortened V by 3 bases and J by 5 bases, and 4 bases separated the two germline ends. TCRdb's copy holds only in-frame clones and misses some; the assay was immunoSEQ multiplex PCR. This table has about 110,000 clones, approximately 85% appearing once. For this clone: What it recognizes is unknown.

Study-level points and caveats: Dominant CD4 TCR responses targeted spike regions 160-218 and 743-854. Of the AZD1222 recipients, only 5 to 7 were seropositive at baseline.

The rearrangement uses TRBV11-1 and TRBJ2-2; no reliable D call. This receptor was taken from an adult in good health. The starting material was peripheral blood, obtained on day 0 of AZD1222 vaccination. The CDR3 DNA follows: TGTGCCAGCAGCTTGTCGACCGGGGAGCTGTTTTTT. Translation: CASSLSTGELFF.